The clone carrying this T cell receptor beta chain turned up a few times. No antigen is known for it. The source of the sample is a study of T cells after yellow fever vaccination. Study-level information: SMART-Seq v4 Ultra Low Input handled preparation of low-cell-number fractions.

This CDR3 region has 13 residues. V gave up 6 bases and J gave up 1 base, with 9 bases separating them. CDR1 is DFQATT, CDR2 SNEGSKA, per germline (reference sequence). Points from the study as a whole: The bulk population could contribute abundant contaminating clonotypes to FACS-sorted repertoires. Weaker in magnitude, the secondary response showed a faster peak on day 5 versus 15.

One entry per CDR3 protein results from TCRdb running MiXCR on the 5' RACE reads. This sample yields hundreds of thousands of distinct CDR3 sequences, of which 15% to 20% are seen a single time; roughly an eighth belongs to the top ten. Sequencing was performed on PBMCs, taken 15 days after the yellow fever booster vaccination. The source is a man in his thirties or forties who received the YFV17D yellow fever vaccine. The chain links TRBV20-1 to TRBJ2-2, with TRBD1 as a possible D gene (6 bases). The CDR3 nucleotides read TGCAGTGCCCCGGGACAGAACACCGGGGAGCTGTTTTTT. Its protein is CSAPGQNTGELFF.